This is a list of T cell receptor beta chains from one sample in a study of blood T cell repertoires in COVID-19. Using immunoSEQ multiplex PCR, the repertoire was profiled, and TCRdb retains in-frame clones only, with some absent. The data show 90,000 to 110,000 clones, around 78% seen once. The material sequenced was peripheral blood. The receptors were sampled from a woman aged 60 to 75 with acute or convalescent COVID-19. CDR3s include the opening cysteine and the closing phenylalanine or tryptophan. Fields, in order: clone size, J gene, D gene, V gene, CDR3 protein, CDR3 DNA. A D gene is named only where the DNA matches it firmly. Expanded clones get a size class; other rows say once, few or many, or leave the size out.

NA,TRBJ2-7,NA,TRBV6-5,CASRQQGYEQYF,TGTGCCAGCAGGCAACAGGGTTACGAGCAGTACTTC
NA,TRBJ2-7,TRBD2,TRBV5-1,CASSRGLAGVYEQYF,TGCGCCAGCAGCAGGGGACTAGCGGGAGTCTACGAGCAGTACTTC
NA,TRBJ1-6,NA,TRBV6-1,CASSEVRVNSPLHF,TGTGCCAGCAGTGAAGTCCGGGTTAATTCACCCCTCCACTTT
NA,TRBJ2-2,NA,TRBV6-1,CASSGIRRALSSGELFF,TGTGCCAGCAGTGGAATCCGGCGGGCGTTAAGTTCCGGGGAGCTGTTTTTT
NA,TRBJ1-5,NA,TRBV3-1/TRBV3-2,CASSLAGRENQPQHF,TGTGCCAGCAGCCTAGCTGGCAGGGAAAATCAGCCCCAGCATTTT
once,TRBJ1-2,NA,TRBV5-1,CASSLQREGGYTF,TGCGCCAGCAGCTTGCAACGGGAAGGGGGCTACACCTTC
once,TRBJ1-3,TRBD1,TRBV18,CASSLKIGQGGNTIYF,TGTGCCAGCTCACTGAAGATCGGACAGGGCGGAAACACCATATATTTT
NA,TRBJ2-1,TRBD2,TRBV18,CASSPRVQRDSGEQFF,TGTGCCAGCTCACCACGTGTCCAGCGGGATTCGGGTGAGCAGTTCTTC
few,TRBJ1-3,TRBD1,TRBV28,CASTQAGGAMGGNTIYF,TGTGCCAGCACCCAGGCAGGGGGCGCGATGGGAGGAAACACCATATATTTT
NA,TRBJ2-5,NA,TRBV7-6,CASSTPFAGLETQYF,TGTGCCAGCAGTACGCCCTTTGCGGGATTGGAGACCCAGTACTTC
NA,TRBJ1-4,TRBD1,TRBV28,CASSSPDRERKLFF,TGTGCCAGCAGTTCCCCCGACAGGGAACGAAAACTGTTTTTT
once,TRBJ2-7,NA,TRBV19,CASSIIRGWVYEQYF,TGTGCCAGTAGTATAATCCGAGGGTGGGTCTACGAGCAGTACTTC
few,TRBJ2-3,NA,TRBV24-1,CATKAGLGGATQDTQYF,TGTGCCACCAAGGCAGGGCTGGGGGGGGCTACCCAAGATACGCAGTATTTT
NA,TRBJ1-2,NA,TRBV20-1,CSASGGLGYGYTF,TGCAGTGCTAGTGGGGGGCTAGGCTATGGCTACACCTTC
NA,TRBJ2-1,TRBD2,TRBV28,CASRSSLAGPYNEQFF,TGTGCCAGCAGATCCTCCTTAGCGGGTCCTTACAATGAGCAGTTCTTC
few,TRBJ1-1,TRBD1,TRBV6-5,CASSPQTGVNTEAFF,TGTGCCAGCAGCCCCCAAACAGGGGTGAACACTGAAGCTTTCTTT
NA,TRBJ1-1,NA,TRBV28,CASRGARWGAEAFF,TGTGCCAGCAGGGGGGCGAGATGGGGCGCTGAAGCTTTCTTT
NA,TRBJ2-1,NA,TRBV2,CASTDRLNNEQFF,TGTGCCAGCACAGACAGACTCAACAATGAGCAGTTCTTC
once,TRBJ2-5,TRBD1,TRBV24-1,CATGTGQGRTETQYF,TGTGCCACCGGGACGGGACAGGGGAGGACAGAGACCCAGTACTTC
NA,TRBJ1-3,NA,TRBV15,CATSIDRTSGNTIYF,TGTGCCACCAGCATCGACAGGACGTCTGGAAACACCATATATTTT
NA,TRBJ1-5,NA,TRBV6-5,CASNEIRAVGPQHF,TGTGCCAGCAACGAGATCCGAGCCGTCGGGCCCCAGCATTTT
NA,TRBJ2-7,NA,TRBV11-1,CASSLVASEVEQYF,TGTGCCAGCAGCTTAGTGGCTAGTGAGGTTGAGCAGTACTTC
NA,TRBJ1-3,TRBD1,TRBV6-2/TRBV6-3,CASSPAGQEERNTIYF,TGTGCCAGCAGCCCCGCGGGACAGGAGGAACGAAACACCATATATTTT
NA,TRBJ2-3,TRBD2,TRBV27,CASSSGTSRYTDTQYF,TGTGCCAGCAGTTCCGGGACTAGCAGATACACAGATACGCAGTATTTT
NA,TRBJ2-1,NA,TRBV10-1,CASSTRETLETDVSNEQFF,TGCGCCAGCAGTACCAGGGAAACCCTCGAGACTGACGTAAGTAATGAGCAGTTCTTC
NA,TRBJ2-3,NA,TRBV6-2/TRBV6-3,CASSATGSTRYF,TGTGCCAGCAGTGCGACGGGGAGCACAAGGTATTTT
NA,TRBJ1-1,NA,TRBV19,CAIQTPRDEAFF,TGTGCCATCCAAACCCCCCGAGATGAAGCTTTCTTT
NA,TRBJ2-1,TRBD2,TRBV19,CASSIPPSGRTDEQFF,TGTGCCAGTAGTATACCTCCTAGCGGGAGGACGGATGAGCAGTTCTTC
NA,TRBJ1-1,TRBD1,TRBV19,CASIPSGQNDEAFF,TGTGCCAGTATCCCTTCGGGACAGAATGATGAAGCTTTCTTT
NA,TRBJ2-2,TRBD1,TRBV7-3,CASSFKSPSGGTGELFF,TGTGCCAGCAGCTTCAAAAGCCCCTCAGGGGGAACCGGGGAGCTGTTTTTT
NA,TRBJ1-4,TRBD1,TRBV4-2,CASSQNAGTVREKLFF,TGTGCCAGCAGCCAAAATGCGGGGACAGTAAGAGAAAAACTGTTTTTT
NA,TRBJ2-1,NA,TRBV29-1,CSVEEPQGFF,TGCAGCGTTGAAGAACCCCAGGGGTTCTTC
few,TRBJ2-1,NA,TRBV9,CASSVGFVGPGNEQFF,TGTGCCAGCAGCGTAGGGTTTGTGGGTCCGGGCAATGAGCAGTTCTTC
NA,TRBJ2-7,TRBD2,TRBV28,CASSSVAGGAYEQYF,TGTGCCAGCAGTTCCGTAGCGGGAGGGGCCTACGAGCAGTACTTC
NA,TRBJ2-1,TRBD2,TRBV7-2,CASRAGTTESEQFF,TGTGCCAGCAGGGCCGGGACTACGGAGAGTGAGCAGTTCTTC
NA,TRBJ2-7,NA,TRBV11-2,CASSLGGPLGEQYF,TGTGCCAGCAGCTTAGGAGGGCCCTTAGGCGAGCAGTACTTC
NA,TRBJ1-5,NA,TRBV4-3,CASSQDNFTPQHF,TGCGCCAGCAGCCAAGATAACTTCACGCCCCAGCATTTT
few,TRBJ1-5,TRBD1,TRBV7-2,CASSLATGGQPQHF,TGTGCCAGCAGCTTAGCAACAGGGGGTCAGCCCCAGCATTTT
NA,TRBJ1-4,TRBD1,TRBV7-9,CASSLRRDSNEKLFF,TGTGCCAGCAGCTTACGGCGGGACAGTAATGAAAAACTGTTTTTT
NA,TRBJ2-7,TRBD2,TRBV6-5,CASSYALAVAYEQYF,TGTGCCAGCAGTTACGCCCTAGCGGTTGCCTACGAGCAGTACTTC
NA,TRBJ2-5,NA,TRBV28,CASSLSQGSKTQYF,TGTGCCAGCAGTTTGAGCCAGGGGTCTAAGACCCAGTACTTC
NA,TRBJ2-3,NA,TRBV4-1,CASSPRSSTDTQYF,TGCGCCAGCAGCCCCCGGAGTAGCACAGATACGCAGTATTTT
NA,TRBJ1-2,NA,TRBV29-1,CSVGGSYGYTF,TGCAGCGTTGGAGGGTCCTATGGCTACACCTTC
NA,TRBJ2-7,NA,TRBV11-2,CASSPGARTYEQYF,TGTGCCAGCAGCCCAGGGGCTAGGACCTACGAGCAGTACTTC
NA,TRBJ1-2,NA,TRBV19,CASSKEANYGYTF,TGTGCCAGTAGCAAAGAGGCTAACTATGGCTACACCTTC
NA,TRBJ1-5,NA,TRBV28,CASSFPPRTSSSNQPQHF,TGTGCCAGCAGTTTCCCCCCAAGGACATCCAGTAGCAATCAGCCCCAGCATTTT
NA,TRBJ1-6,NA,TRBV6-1,CASSESGGVYSPLHF,TGTGCCAGCAGTGAAAGTGGAGGGGTTTATTCACCCCTCCACTTT
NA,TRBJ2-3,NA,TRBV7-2,CASSPTPRGKTSTDTQYF,TGTGCCAGCAGCCCGACACCCCGGGGAAAGACTAGCACAGATACGCAGTATTTT
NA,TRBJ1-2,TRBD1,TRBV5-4,CASSPGTGGYGYTF,TGTGCCAGCAGCCCCGGGACAGGAGGCTATGGCTACACCTTC
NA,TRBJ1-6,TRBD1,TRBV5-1,CASSLGTGRDSPLHF,TGCGCCAGCAGCTTGGGGACAGGGCGAGATTCACCCCTCCACTTT